This T cell receptor beta chain was sequenced for a study of blood T cell repertoires in COVID-19. Study-level information: COVID-19 samples collected from the United States, Italy and Spain covered acute and convalescent phases.

Trimming took 4 bases from V and 0 from J, leaving 22 bases between them. Per germline, CDR1 SGHDT and CDR2 YYEEEE. This CDR3 has 18 amino acids. The table came from immunoSEQ multiplex PCR; TCRdb's copy has only in-frame clones and leaves some out. The sample consists of approximately 170,000 clones, about 87% of them appearing once. The V and J genes are TRBV5-6 and TRBJ1-1; a possible D gene is TRBD1 (6 bases). Sequencing used peripheral blood. This sequence originates from a man aged 60 to 75 with acute or convalescent COVID-19. In nucleotides, the CDR3 is TGTGCCAGCAGCACAAGGGTAGGACAGAAGAAAATGAACACTGAAGCTTTCTTT. Translating gives CASSTRVGQKKMNTEAFF.